The 5 T cell receptor beta chains reported below all come from one sample, sequenced in a study of blood T cell repertoires in COVID-19. Libraries were prepared by immunoSEQ multiplex PCR; TCRdb keeps only in-frame clonotypes and omits some of them. The table includes 55,000 to 75,000 clones, about 81% detected once. The sequencing sample was made of peripheral blood. All receptors come from a human donor in a cohort sampled during active COVID-19.

The chain employs TRBV6-5 and TRBJ1-6; maybe TRBD1 (6 bases). Germline CDR1 MNHEY, CDR2 SVGAGI. Trimming took off 2 bases at V and 9 bases at J, with 14 bases between the two ends. The CDR3 totals 15 residues. CDR3 DNA: TGTGCCAGCAGTTACCAACAGGGAGAGGGTTCACCCCTCCACTTT. Amino acid sequence: CASSYQQGEGSPLHF.

The chain recombines TRBV4-1 with TRBJ2-3; 9 positions agree with TRBD1. Unmatched junction bases numbered 6, after V lost 4 bases and J lost 4 bases. CDR1 is MGHRA, CDR2 YSYEKL, per germline. The CDR3 spans 15 residues. CDR3 bases: TGCGCCAGCAGCCCACCGGGACAGGGCCCAGATACGCAGTATTTT. It specifies CASSPPGQGPDTQYF.

The V call is TRBV6-5, the J call TRBJ1-1, with 9 bases lining up with TRBD1. The V and J ends lost 6 bases and 1 base, in that order; junction bases with no gene match: 6. CDR1 and CDR2 from the germline V gene are MNHEY and SVGAGI. The length of the CDR3 is 15 residues. The CDR3, as DNA: TGTGCCAGCAGGGCGGAGGACAGGGGGAACACTGAAGCTTTCTTT. Translated: CASRAEDRGNTEAFF.

This clone was seen a handful of times. The V gene is TRBV5-1, the J gene TRBJ2-7; 7 bases align to TRBD2. In germline, CDR1 is SGHRS, CDR2 YFSETQ. CDR3 size: 14 residues. With V trimmed by 6 bases and J by 2 bases, 8 bases remained unmatched. In DNA, the CDR3 is TGCGCCAGCAATCTGGGCGGGGGAACCTACGAGCAGTACTTC. This codes for CASNLGGGTYEQYF.

The rearrangement joins TRBV11-2 to TRBJ2-5, with TRBD2 identical over 9 bases. Germline assignment: CDR1 SGHAT and CDR2 FQNNGV. Unmatched junction bases numbered 13, after V lost 9 bases and J lost 5 bases. CDR3 size: 15 residues. The CDR3 loop reads CASRGLRGRVETQYF. DNA for the CDR3: TGTGCCAGTAGGGGACTGCGCGGGAGGGTGGAGACCCAGTACTTC.